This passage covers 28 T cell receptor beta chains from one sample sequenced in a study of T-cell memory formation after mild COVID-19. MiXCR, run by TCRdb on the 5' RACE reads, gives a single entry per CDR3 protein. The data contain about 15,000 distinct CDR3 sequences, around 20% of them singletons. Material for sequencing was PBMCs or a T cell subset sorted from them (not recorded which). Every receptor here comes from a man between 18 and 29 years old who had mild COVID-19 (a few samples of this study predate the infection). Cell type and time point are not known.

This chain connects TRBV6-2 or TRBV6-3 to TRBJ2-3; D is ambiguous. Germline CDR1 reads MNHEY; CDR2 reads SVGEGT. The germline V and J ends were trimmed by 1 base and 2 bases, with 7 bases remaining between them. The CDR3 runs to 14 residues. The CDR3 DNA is TGTGCCAGCAGTTACTTACCCTCCACAGATACGCAGTATTTT. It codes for CASSYLPSTDTQYF.

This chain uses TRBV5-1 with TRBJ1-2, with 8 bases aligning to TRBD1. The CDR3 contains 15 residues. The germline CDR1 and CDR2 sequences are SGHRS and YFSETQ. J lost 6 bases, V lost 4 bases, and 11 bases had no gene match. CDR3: CASSGQGPPIDGYTF. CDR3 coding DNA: TGCGCCAGCAGCGGACAGGGTCCCCCTATCGATGGCTACACCTTC. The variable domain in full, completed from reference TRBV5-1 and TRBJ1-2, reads KAGVTQTPRYLIKTRGQQVTLSCSPISGHRSVSWYQQTPGQGLQFLFEYFSETQRNKGNFPGRFSGRQFSNSRSEMNVSTLELGDSALYLCASSGQGPPIDGYTFGSGTRLTVV.

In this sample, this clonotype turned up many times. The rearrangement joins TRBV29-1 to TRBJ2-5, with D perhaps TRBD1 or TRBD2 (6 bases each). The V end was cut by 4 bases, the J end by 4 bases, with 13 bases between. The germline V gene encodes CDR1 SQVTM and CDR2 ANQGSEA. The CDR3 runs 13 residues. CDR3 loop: CSVVGGLRETQYF. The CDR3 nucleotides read TGCAGCGTTGTTGGGGGGCTTCGAGAGACCCAGTACTTC.

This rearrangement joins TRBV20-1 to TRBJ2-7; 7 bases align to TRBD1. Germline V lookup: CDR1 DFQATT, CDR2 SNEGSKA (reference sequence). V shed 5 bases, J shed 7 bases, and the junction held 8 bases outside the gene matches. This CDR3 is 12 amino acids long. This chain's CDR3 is CSAGDSEGEQYF. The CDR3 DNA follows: TGCAGTGCTGGGGACAGCGAAGGTGAGCAGTACTTC.

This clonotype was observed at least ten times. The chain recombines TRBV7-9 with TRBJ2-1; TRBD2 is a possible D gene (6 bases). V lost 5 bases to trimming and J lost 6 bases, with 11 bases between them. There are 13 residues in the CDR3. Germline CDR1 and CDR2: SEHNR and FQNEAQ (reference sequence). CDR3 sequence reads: CASSPLALNEQFF. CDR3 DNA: TGTGCCAGCAGCCCACTAGCTCTCAATGAGCAGTTCTTC.

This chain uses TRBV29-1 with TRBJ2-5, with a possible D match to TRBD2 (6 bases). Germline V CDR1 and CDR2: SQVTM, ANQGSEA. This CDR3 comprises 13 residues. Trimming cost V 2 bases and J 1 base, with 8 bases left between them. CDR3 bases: TGCAGCGTTGAATCGGGGGTCCAAGAGACCCAGTACTTC. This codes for CSVESGVQETQYF. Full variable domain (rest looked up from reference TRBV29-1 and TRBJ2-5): SAVISQKPSRDICQRGTSLTIQCQVDSQVTMMFWYRQQPGQSLTLIATANQGSEATYESGFVIDKFPISRPNLTFSTLTVSNMSPEDSSIYLCSVESGVQETQYFGPGTRLLVL.

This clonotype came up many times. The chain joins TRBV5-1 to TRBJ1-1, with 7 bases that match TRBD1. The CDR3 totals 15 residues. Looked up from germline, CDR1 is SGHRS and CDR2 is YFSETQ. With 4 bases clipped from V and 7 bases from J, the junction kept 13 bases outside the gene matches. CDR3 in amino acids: CASSPRGQGAYEAFF. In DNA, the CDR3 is TGCGCCAGCAGCCCTAGGGGGCAGGGAGCCTATGAAGCTTTCTTT.

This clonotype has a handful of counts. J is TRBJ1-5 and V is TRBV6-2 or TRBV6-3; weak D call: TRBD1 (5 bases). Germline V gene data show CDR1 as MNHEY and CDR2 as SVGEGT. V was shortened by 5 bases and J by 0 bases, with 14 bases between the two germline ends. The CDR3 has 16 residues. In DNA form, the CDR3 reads TGTGCCAGCAGTCCCCGGCGGGACGGTAGCAATCAGCCCCAGCATTTT. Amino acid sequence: CASSPRRDGSNQPQHF.

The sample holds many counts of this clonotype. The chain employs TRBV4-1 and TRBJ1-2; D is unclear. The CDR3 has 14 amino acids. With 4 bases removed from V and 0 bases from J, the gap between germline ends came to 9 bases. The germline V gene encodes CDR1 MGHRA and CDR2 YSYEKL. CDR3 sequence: CASSLRTTNYGYTF. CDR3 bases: TGCGCCAGCAGCCTAAGGACGACTAACTATGGCTACACCTTC.

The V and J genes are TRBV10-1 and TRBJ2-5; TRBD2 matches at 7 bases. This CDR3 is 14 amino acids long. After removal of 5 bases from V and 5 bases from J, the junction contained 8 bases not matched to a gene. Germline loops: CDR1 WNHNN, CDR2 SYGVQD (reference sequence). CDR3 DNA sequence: TGCGCCAGCAGTTACAGCGGGGTAGGTGAGACCCAGTACTTC. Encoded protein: CASSYSGVGETQYF.

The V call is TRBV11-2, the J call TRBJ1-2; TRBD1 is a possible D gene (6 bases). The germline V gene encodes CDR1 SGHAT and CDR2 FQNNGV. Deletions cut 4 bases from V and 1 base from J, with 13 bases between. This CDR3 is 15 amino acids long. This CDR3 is CASSSEGVYNYGYTF. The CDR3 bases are TGTGCCAGCAGCTCCGAGGGGGTTTATAACTATGGCTACACCTTC.

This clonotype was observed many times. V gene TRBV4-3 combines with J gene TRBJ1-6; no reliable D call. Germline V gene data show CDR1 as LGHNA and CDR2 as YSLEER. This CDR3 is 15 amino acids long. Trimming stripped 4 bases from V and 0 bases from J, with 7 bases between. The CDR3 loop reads CASSPGSSYNSPLHF. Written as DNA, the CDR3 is TGCGCCAGCAGCCCGGGAAGCTCCTATAATTCACCCCTCCACTTT.

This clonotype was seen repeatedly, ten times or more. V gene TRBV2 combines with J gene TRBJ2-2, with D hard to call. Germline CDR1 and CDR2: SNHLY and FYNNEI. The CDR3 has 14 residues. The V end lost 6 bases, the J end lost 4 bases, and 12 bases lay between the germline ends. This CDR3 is CASSLSEFTGELFF. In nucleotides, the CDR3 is TGTGCCAGCAGCCTCTCCGAATTCACCGGGGAGCTGTTTTTT.

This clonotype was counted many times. CDR3 residues: CASSYSWGAGQPQHF. CDR3 bases: TGTGCCAGCAGTTACTCATGGGGGGCGGGCCAGCCCCAGCATTTT. This chain uses TRBV6-5 with TRBJ1-5; D perhaps matches TRBD1 (6 bases). Germline V lookup: CDR1 MNHEY, CDR2 SVGAGI. The CDR3 consists of 15 residues. Trimming left V 0 bases short and J 7 bases short, with 13 bases between.

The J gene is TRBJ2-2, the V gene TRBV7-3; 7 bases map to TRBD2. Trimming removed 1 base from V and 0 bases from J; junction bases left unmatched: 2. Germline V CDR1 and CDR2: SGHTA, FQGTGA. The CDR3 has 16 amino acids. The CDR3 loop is CASSLRGGSNTGELFF. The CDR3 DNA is TGTGCCAGCAGCTTAAGGGGGGGGTCGAACACCGGGGAGCTGTTTTTT.

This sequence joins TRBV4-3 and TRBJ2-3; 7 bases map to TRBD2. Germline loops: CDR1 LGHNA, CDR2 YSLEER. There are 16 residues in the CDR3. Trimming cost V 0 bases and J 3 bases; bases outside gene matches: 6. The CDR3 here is CASSQDTASGTDTQYF. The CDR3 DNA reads TGCGCCAGCAGCCAAGATACGGCTAGCGGTACAGATACGCAGTATTTT.

The CDR3 spells CSARGTSVSYNEQFF. CDR3 nucleotide sequence: TGCAGTGCTAGGGGAACTAGCGTCTCCTACAATGAGCAGTTCTTC. The V gene is TRBV20-1, the J gene TRBJ2-1; 7 nucleotides line up with TRBD2. The J segment lost 0 bases and the V segment lost 3 bases, leaving 5 bases of the junction unmatched. The CDR3 has 15 amino acids. Germline V lookup: CDR1 DFQATT, CDR2 SNEGSKA (reference sequence).

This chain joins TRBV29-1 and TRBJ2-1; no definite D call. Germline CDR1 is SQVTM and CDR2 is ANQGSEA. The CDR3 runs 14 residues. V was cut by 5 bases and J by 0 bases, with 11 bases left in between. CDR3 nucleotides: TGCAGCGTTCTTGACACGAGCTCCTACAATGAGCAGTTCTTC. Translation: CSVLDTSSYNEQFF.

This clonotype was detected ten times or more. The CDR3 coding sequence is TGCGCCAGCAGCCAAGGATTTGGGACTGGCAAAAACATTCAGTACTTC. It is translated as CASSQGFGTGKNIQYF. The rearrangement links TRBV4-1 to TRBJ2-4, with D possibly being TRBD2 (6 bases). The CDR3 extends over 16 amino acids. The germline V gene encodes CDR1 MGHRA and CDR2 YSYEKL. The germline V and J ends were trimmed by 1 base and 3 bases, with 13 bases remaining between them.

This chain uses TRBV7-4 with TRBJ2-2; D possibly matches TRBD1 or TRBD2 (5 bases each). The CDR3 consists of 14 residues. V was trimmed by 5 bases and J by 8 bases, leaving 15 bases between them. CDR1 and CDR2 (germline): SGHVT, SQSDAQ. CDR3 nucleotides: TGTGCCAGCAGCCCAGGGACCCCGGGAGGGGAGCTGTTTTTT. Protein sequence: CASSPGTPGGELFF. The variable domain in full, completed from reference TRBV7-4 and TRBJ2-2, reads GAGVSQSPRYKVAKRGRDVALRCDSISGHVTLYWYRQTLGQGSEVLTYSQSDAQRDKSGRPSGRFSAERPERSVSTLKIQRTEQGDSAVYLCASSPGTPGGELFFGEGSRLTVL.

DNA of the CDR3: TGTGCCAGCAGTTACTGGTGGGCAGGGACACAAGAGACCCAGTACTTC. Protein: CASSYWWAGTQETQYF. The chain combines TRBV6-2 or TRBV6-3 with TRBJ2-5, with a possible D match to TRBD1 (6 bases). The V end was cut by 1 base, the J end by 2 bases, with 14 bases between. Germline V lookup: CDR1 MNHEY, CDR2 SVGEGT. The CDR3 is 16 residues long.

CDR3 loop: CSVVGVNTGELFF. The CDR3 region has the DNA TGCAGCGTTGTAGGGGTCAACACCGGGGAGCTGTTTTTT. V gene TRBV29-1 combines with J gene TRBJ2-2; the D gene is possibly TRBD1 (5 bases). The CDR3 is 13 residues long. The germline V gene has CDR1 SQVTM and CDR2 ANQGSEA. V shed 4 bases and J shed 2 bases, with 8 bases lying between them.

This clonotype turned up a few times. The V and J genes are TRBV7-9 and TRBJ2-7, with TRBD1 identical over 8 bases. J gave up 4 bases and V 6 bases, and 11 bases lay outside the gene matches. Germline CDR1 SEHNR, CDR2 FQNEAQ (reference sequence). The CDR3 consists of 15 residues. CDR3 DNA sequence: TGTGCCAGCAGTATACAGGGGGACAGGACTTACGAGCAGTACTTC. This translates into CASSIQGDRTYEQYF. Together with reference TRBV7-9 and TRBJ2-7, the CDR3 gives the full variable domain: DTGVSQNPRHKITKRGQNVTFRCDPISEHNRLYWYRQTLGQGPEFLTYFQNEAQLEKSRLLSDRFSAERPKGSFSTLEIQRTEQGDSAMYLCASSIQGDRTYEQYFGPGTRLTVT.

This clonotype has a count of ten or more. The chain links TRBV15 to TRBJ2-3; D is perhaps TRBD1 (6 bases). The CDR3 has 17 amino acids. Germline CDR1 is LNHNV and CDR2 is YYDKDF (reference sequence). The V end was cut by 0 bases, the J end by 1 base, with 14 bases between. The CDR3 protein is CATSREDSRRGTDTQYF. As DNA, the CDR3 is TGTGCCACCAGCAGAGAGGACAGTCGCCGGGGCACAGATACGCAGTATTTT.

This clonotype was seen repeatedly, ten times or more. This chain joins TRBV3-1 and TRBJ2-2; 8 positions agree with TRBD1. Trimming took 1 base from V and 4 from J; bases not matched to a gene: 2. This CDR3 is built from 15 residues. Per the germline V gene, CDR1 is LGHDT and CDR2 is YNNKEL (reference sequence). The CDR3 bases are TGTGCCAGCAGCCAAGGGACAGGGTTCACCGGGGAGCTGTTTTTT. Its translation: CASSQGTGFTGELFF.

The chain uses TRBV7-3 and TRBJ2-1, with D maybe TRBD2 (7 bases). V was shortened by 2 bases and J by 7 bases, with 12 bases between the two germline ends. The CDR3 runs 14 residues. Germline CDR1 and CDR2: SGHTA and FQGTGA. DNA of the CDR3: TGTGCCAGCAGCTTATTAGGGAGGGGGAATGAGCAGTTCTTC. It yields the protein CASSLLGRGNEQFF.

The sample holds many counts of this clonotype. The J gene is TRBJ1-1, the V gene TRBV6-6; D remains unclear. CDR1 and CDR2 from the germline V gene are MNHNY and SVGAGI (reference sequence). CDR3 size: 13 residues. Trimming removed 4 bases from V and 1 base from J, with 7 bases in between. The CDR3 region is CASSLGSNTEAFF. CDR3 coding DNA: TGTGCCAGCAGTTTGGGCTCGAACACTGAAGCTTTCTTT.

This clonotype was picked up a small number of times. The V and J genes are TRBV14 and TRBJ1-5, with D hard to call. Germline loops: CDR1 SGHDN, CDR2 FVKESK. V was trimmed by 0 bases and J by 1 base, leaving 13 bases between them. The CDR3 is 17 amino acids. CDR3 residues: CASSQDEGGLSNQPQHF. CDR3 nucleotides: TGTGCCAGCAGCCAAGACGAGGGAGGGTTAAGCAATCAGCCCCAGCATTTT.